This TCR beta chain was recorded in a study of cytomegalovirus exposure and HLA in healthy donors. Whole-study findings and limits: Later findings reportedly placed an Asian-associated ancestry cluster below the approximately 630-donor mean for N-insertions. It is likely that the observed cluster of highly shared sequence variants was a sequencing artifact.

PCR primers comprised 60 Vbeta and 13 Jbeta primers. Measured with immunoSEQ multiplex PCR; TCRdb has only the in-frame clones, and not every one. The repertoire holds under 95,000 clones, roughly 75% seen once, with 1.1% in the top ten. As concerns this clone: Its target is unknown.

Among the donors, all were healthy bone marrow donors. Trimming left V 6 bases short and J 3 bases short, with 14 bases between. The CDR3 spans 15 residues. The germline gives CDR1 SNHLY, CDR2 FYNNEI. The chain recombines TRBV2 with TRBJ1-4; D remains ambiguous. Material: PBMCs. The clonotype originates from a male donor in good health and CMV-seronegative. CDR3 protein: CASSARHGPNEKLFF. As DNA, the CDR3 is TGTGCCAGCAGCGCCCGACACGGCCCTAATGAAAAACTGTTTTTT.